The clone carrying this T cell receptor beta chain was observed a few times. This sample was included in a study of blood T cell repertoires in COVID-19. Participant-given clinical history determined each cohort assignment. This CDR3 region has 16 residues. The V gene lost 6 bases and the J gene lost 1 base, with 18 bases spanning the gap. In germline, CDR1 is SQVTM, CDR2 ANQGSEA. Profiling relied on immunoSEQ multiplex PCR, and the TCRdb table lists in-frame clones only, not all of them. The sample carries a few hundred thousand clones, about 84% recorded once. The specimen sequenced was PBMCs or T cells enriched from blood (not recorded which). This receptor was obtained from a man younger than 45 with acute COVID-19. The chain links TRBV29-1 to TRBJ2-2, with D maybe TRBD2 (6 bases). The CDR3, as DNA: TGCAGCGTCGGAGGGGTGGGCAGGATGAACACCGGGGAGCTGTTTTTT. Its protein is CSVGGVGRMNTGELFF.